These T cell receptor beta chains were read from a single sample in a study of blood T cell repertoires in COVID-19. The assay was immunoSEQ multiplex PCR, and TCRdb's table has in-frame clones only and misses some. This table holds some 250,000 clones, 70% to 90% found once. The sample taken for sequencing was peripheral blood. The receptors derive from a man in his thirties or forties with active or convalescent COVID-19. Both conserved end residues are part of each CDR3. The order of the fields is J gene, V gene, D gene, clone size, CDR3 protein, CDR3 DNA. A D gene is named only where the DNA matches it firmly. Some rows mark clone size as missing; the rest say once, few, many or name a class of expanded clone.

j_call: TRBJ2-3
v_call: TRBV6-2/TRBV6-3
d_call: TRBD1
clone_size: once
cdr3_aa: CASSYLGTGGRSTDTQYF
cdr3_nt: TGTGCCAGCAGTTACCTAGGAACAGGGGGCCGAAGCACAGATACGCAGTATTTT

j_call: TRBJ2-5
v_call: TRBV24-1
d_call: .
clone_size: .
cdr3_aa: CATSDPGVSETQYF
cdr3_nt: TGTGCCACCAGTGATCCAGGGGTGTCGGAGACCCAGTACTTC

j_call: TRBJ2-1
v_call: TRBV6-6
d_call: .
clone_size: .
cdr3_aa: CASSLGQEQFF
cdr3_nt: TGTGCCAGCAGTTTAGGACAAGAGCAGTTCTTC

j_call: TRBJ1-2
v_call: TRBV6-2/TRBV6-3
d_call: .
clone_size: .
cdr3_aa: CASSRDRQLNYGYTF
cdr3_nt: TGTGCCAGCAGCCGCGACAGACAATTAAACTATGGCTACACCTTC

j_call: TRBJ2-2
v_call: TRBV2
d_call: .
clone_size: .
cdr3_aa: CASRSRDTYTGELFF
cdr3_nt: TGTGCCAGCAGGTCCCGGGACACTTACACCGGGGAGCTGTTTTTT

j_call: TRBJ2-7
v_call: TRBV5-8
d_call: .
clone_size: .
cdr3_aa: CASSLGYLSELTYEQYF
cdr3_nt: TGTGCCAGCAGCTTGGGTTACCTCAGTGAATTAACCTACGAGCAGTACTTC

j_call: TRBJ2-1
v_call: TRBV7-2
d_call: TRBD2
clone_size: few
cdr3_aa: CASSNPLAGGMNEQFF
cdr3_nt: TGTGCCAGCAGCAACCCGCTAGCGGGGGGCATGAATGAGCAGTTCTTC

j_call: TRBJ2-1
v_call: TRBV11-3
d_call: .
clone_size: .
cdr3_aa: CASSLEGGQYNEQFF
cdr3_nt: TGTGCCAGCAGCTTAGAAGGAGGGCAATACAATGAGCAGTTCTTC

j_call: TRBJ1-3
v_call: TRBV5-5
d_call: .
clone_size: .
cdr3_aa: CASSPVQGISGNTIYF
cdr3_nt: TGTGCCAGCAGCCCCGTCCAGGGGATCTCTGGAAACACCATATATTTT

j_call: TRBJ1-2
v_call: TRBV7-8
d_call: .
clone_size: once
cdr3_aa: CASSLSNQGSYGYTF
cdr3_nt: TGTGCCAGCAGCTTAAGTAATCAGGGAAGCTATGGCTACACCTTC

j_call: TRBJ1-2
v_call: TRBV27
d_call: .
clone_size: .
cdr3_aa: CASTARGKWNGYTF
cdr3_nt: TGTGCCAGCACTGCACGGGGGAAATGGAATGGCTACACCTTC

j_call: TRBJ1-1
v_call: TRBV6-5
d_call: TRBD1
clone_size: .
cdr3_aa: CASSRIQGAKTEAFF
cdr3_nt: TGTGCCAGCAGTCGAATACAGGGGGCGAAAACTGAAGCTTTCTTT

j_call: TRBJ2-5
v_call: TRBV6-2/TRBV6-3
d_call: .
clone_size: .
cdr3_aa: CASSSLGETQYF
cdr3_nt: TGTGCCAGCAGTTCGCTCGGGGAGACCCAGTACTTC

j_call: TRBJ2-2
v_call: TRBV19
d_call: .
clone_size: once
cdr3_aa: CASSNRVGGELFF
cdr3_nt: TGTGCCAGTAGTAACAGGGTGGGCGGGGAGCTGTTTTTT

j_call: TRBJ2-7
v_call: TRBV27
d_call: TRBD1
clone_size: .
cdr3_aa: CASSYPGQGYEQYF
cdr3_nt: TGTGCCAGCAGTTACCCTGGACAGGGGTACGAGCAGTACTTC

j_call: TRBJ1-3
v_call: TRBV2
d_call: TRBD1
clone_size: .
cdr3_aa: CASRGDRKGGGNTIYF
cdr3_nt: TGTGCCAGCAGAGGGGACAGGAAAGGAGGGGGAAACACCATATATTTT

j_call: TRBJ2-1
v_call: TRBV7-2
d_call: .
clone_size: .
cdr3_aa: CASSHNTGYNEQFF
cdr3_nt: TGTGCCAGCAGCCATAACACAGGGTACAATGAGCAGTTCTTC

j_call: TRBJ1-4
v_call: TRBV19
d_call: .
clone_size: .
cdr3_aa: CASSITGRVNEKLFF
cdr3_nt: TGTGCCAGTAGTATTACAGGGAGAGTTAATGAAAAACTGTTTTTT

j_call: TRBJ2-7
v_call: TRBV10-1
d_call: TRBD1
clone_size: .
cdr3_aa: CASTRGPGQGTYEQYF
cdr3_nt: TGCGCCAGCACCCGAGGGCCGGGACAGGGGACGTACGAGCAGTACTTC

j_call: TRBJ2-5
v_call: TRBV5-4
d_call: TRBD1
clone_size: .
cdr3_aa: CASSSYGQAQETQYF
cdr3_nt: TGTGCCAGCAGCTCCTACGGACAGGCACAAGAGACCCAGTACTTC

j_call: TRBJ2-1
v_call: TRBV6-6
d_call: TRBD1
clone_size: .
cdr3_aa: CASTNTGQGGGEQFF
cdr3_nt: TGTGCCAGCACTAACACAGGACAGGGTGGGGGTGAGCAGTTCTTC

j_call: TRBJ2-1
v_call: TRBV6-5
d_call: .
clone_size: once
cdr3_aa: CASSSSTRGAYNEQFF
cdr3_nt: TGTGCCAGCAGTTCTTCAACCAGGGGGGCCTACAATGAGCAGTTCTTC

j_call: TRBJ2-7
v_call: TRBV20-1
d_call: TRBD1
clone_size: .
cdr3_aa: CSASGSSGQGIEQYF
cdr3_nt: TGCAGTGCTAGTGGGTCGTCGGGACAGGGCATCGAGCAGTACTTC

j_call: TRBJ2-7
v_call: TRBV7-2
d_call: TRBD2
clone_size: few
cdr3_aa: CASSYGLAISYEQYF
cdr3_nt: TGTGCCAGCAGTTACGGACTAGCCATTTCCTACGAGCAGTACTTC

j_call: TRBJ2-1
v_call: TRBV29-1
d_call: TRBD2
clone_size: .
cdr3_aa: CSGLAGGYVEQFF
cdr3_nt: TGCAGCGGCCTAGCGGGGGGTTATGTTGAGCAGTTCTTC

j_call: TRBJ2-6
v_call: TRBV19
d_call: TRBD1
clone_size: .
cdr3_aa: CASSAGQGAVSGANVLTF
cdr3_nt: TGTGCCAGTAGTGCTGGACAGGGGGCGGTTTCTGGGGCCAACGTCCTGACTTTC

j_call: TRBJ2-7
v_call: TRBV27
d_call: .
clone_size: .
cdr3_aa: CASSYGTSSGEQYF
cdr3_nt: TGTGCCAGCAGTTACGGGACTTCCTCGGGCGAGCAGTACTTC

j_call: TRBJ1-4
v_call: TRBV9
d_call: .
clone_size: .
cdr3_aa: CASSDGTNEKLFF
cdr3_nt: TGTGCCAGCAGCGACGGAACTAATGAAAAACTGTTTTTT

j_call: TRBJ1-3
v_call: TRBV18
d_call: .
clone_size: .
cdr3_aa: CASSLGRTPNTIYF
cdr3_nt: TGTGCCAGCTCACTTGGAAGGACTCCGAACACCATATATTTT

j_call: TRBJ1-3
v_call: TRBV7-9
d_call: .
clone_size: .
cdr3_aa: CASSLRRGHTIYF
cdr3_nt: TGTGCCAGCAGCTTAAGACGGGGTCACACCATATATTTT

j_call: TRBJ2-7
v_call: TRBV3-1/TRBV3-2
d_call: .
clone_size: once
cdr3_aa: CASSRTDYEQYF
cdr3_nt: TGTGCCAGCAGTCGGACAGACTACGAGCAGTACTTC

j_call: TRBJ1-6
v_call: TRBV30
d_call: TRBD1
clone_size: .
cdr3_aa: CAWSPFQGGGSPLHF
cdr3_nt: TGTGCCTGGAGTCCATTCCAGGGGGGCGGTTCACCCCTCCACTTT

j_call: TRBJ2-6
v_call: TRBV5-6
d_call: .
clone_size: .
cdr3_aa: CASSLYQGSGANVLTF
cdr3_nt: TGTGCCAGCAGCTTGTATCAGGGATCTGGGGCCAACGTCCTGACTTTC

j_call: TRBJ1-1
v_call: TRBV29-1
d_call: .
clone_size: .
cdr3_aa: CSVDGQYEAFF
cdr3_nt: TGCAGCGTTGATGGGCAGTATGAAGCTTTCTTT

j_call: TRBJ2-5
v_call: TRBV7-2
d_call: TRBD2
clone_size: few
cdr3_aa: CASRVGTSGIQETQYF
cdr3_nt: TGTGCCAGCAGGGTCGGGACTAGCGGTATCCAAGAGACCCAGTACTTC

j_call: TRBJ1-1
v_call: TRBV10-3
d_call: .
clone_size: .
cdr3_aa: CAISAGTSNTEAFF
cdr3_nt: TGTGCCATCAGTGCCGGGACATCGAACACTGAAGCTTTCTTT

j_call: TRBJ1-1
v_call: TRBV5-6
d_call: .
clone_size: .
cdr3_aa: CASSLGGGTEAFF
cdr3_nt: TGTGCCAGCAGCTTGGGAGGCGGCACTGAAGCTTTCTTT

j_call: TRBJ2-1
v_call: TRBV10-2
d_call: .
clone_size: .
cdr3_aa: CASRVDSSYNEQFF
cdr3_nt: TGCGCCAGCAGAGTGGATAGCAGCTACAATGAGCAGTTCTTC

j_call: TRBJ1-6
v_call: TRBV6-1
d_call: .
clone_size: .
cdr3_aa: CASSEIGGGNNSPLHF
cdr3_nt: TGTGCCAGCAGTGAGATAGGAGGAGGTAATAATTCACCCCTCCACTTT

j_call: TRBJ1-6
v_call: TRBV4-2
d_call: .
clone_size: many
cdr3_aa: CASREYESSYNSPLHF
cdr3_nt: TGTGCCAGCAGAGAATACGAGAGCTCCTATAATTCACCCCTCCACTTT

j_call: TRBJ1-6
v_call: TRBV6-5
d_call: .
clone_size: .
cdr3_aa: CASSYSIQQGGSPLHF
cdr3_nt: TGTGCCAGCAGTTACTCGATCCAGCAGGGAGGATCACCCCTCCACTTT

j_call: TRBJ2-7
v_call: TRBV5-1
d_call: TRBD2
clone_size: .
cdr3_aa: CASSLASGGGASNEQYF
cdr3_nt: TGCGCCAGCAGCTTGGCCTCTGGCGGGGGGGCCTCAAACGAGCAGTACTTC

j_call: TRBJ1-2
v_call: TRBV14
d_call: .
clone_size: .
cdr3_aa: CASSPGTSYTF
cdr3_nt: TGTGCCAGCAGCCCCGGTACCAGCTACACCTTC

j_call: TRBJ1-2
v_call: TRBV6-5
d_call: .
clone_size: .
cdr3_aa: CASPARVAYYGYTF
cdr3_nt: TGTGCCAGTCCCGCACGTGTTGCGTACTATGGCTACACCTTC

j_call: TRBJ2-3
v_call: TRBV18
d_call: .
clone_size: .
cdr3_aa: CASSPPEGTQYF
cdr3_nt: TGTGCCAGCTCACCACCCGAGGGTACGCAGTATTTT

j_call: TRBJ2-2
v_call: TRBV10-3
d_call: .
clone_size: once
cdr3_aa: CAISPENTGELFF
cdr3_nt: TGTGCCATCAGTCCAGAGAACACCGGGGAGCTGTTTTTT